Below, 25 T cell receptor beta chains from the same sample are listed, as sequenced in a study of cytomegalovirus exposure and HLA in healthy donors. Produced via immunoSEQ multiplex PCR; TCRdb's table is partial and in-frame only. There are some 59,000 clones in the sample; roughly 87% occur only once, and about 8.8% lies in the top ten. Sequenced sample: PBMCs. These receptors were taken from a woman younger than 30 in good health and CMV-seropositive.

Here the CDR3 DNA reads TGTGCCAGCTCACCACATGGACTAGCGGGGGGACACTACAATGAGCAGTTCTTC. This gives the protein CASSPHGLAGGHYNEQFF. V is TRBV18 and J is TRBJ2-1, with 14 bases fitting TRBD2. The CDR3 is 18 amino acids. The J segment lost 3 bases and the V segment lost 1 base, leaving 5 bases of the junction unmatched. Germline CDR1 and CDR2: KGHSH and LQKENI.

The V gene is TRBV27, the J gene TRBJ2-7; perhaps TRBD1 as D (6 bases). There are 12 residues in the CDR3. Germline V lookup: CDR1 MNHEY, CDR2 SMNVEV (reference sequence). V lost 3 bases to trimming and J lost 6 bases, with 9 bases between them. The CDR3 bases are TGTGCCAGCAGTTTGACAGGCGGCGAGCAGTACTTC. This sequence encodes CASSLTGGEQYF.

The V call is TRBV19, the J call TRBJ1-1, with TRBD1 matching over 8 bases. The CDR3 spans 14 residues. V lost 5 bases and J lost 0; bases outside the gene matches: 2. CDR1 is LNHDA, CDR2 SQIVND, per germline (reference sequence). Written as DNA, the CDR3 is TGTGCCAGTAGTTGGACAGGGATGAACACTGAAGCTTTCTTT. This gives the protein CASSWTGMNTEAFF.

The chain couples TRBV18 to TRBJ2-2; TRBD1 agrees at 7 bases. The CDR3 runs 18 residues. J gave up 1 base and V 0 bases, and 8 bases lay outside the gene matches. Germline lookup yields CDR1 KGHSH and CDR2 LQKENI. The CDR3 is CASSPPRHGQENTGELFF. The CDR3 DNA reads as TGTGCCAGCTCACCACCAAGGCACGGACAGGAGAACACCGGGGAGCTGTTTTTT.

The chain recombines TRBV7-9 with TRBJ2-5; TRBD2 aligns across 10 bases. Germline CDR1 is SEHNR and CDR2 is FQNEAQ (reference sequence). The CDR3 totals 15 residues. The V gene end was trimmed by 4 bases and the J gene end by 0 bases; junction bases not matched to a gene: 2. This CDR3 is CASSSLAGDQETQYF. In nucleotides, the CDR3 is TGTGCCAGCAGCTCGCTAGCGGGGGACCAAGAGACCCAGTACTTC.

The V call is TRBV9, the J call TRBJ2-7; 7 nucleotides match TRBD1. CDR3 length equals 15 residues. V dropped 0 bases and J dropped 3; count of bases not matched to a gene: 6. CDR1 is SGDLS and CDR2 is YYNGEE in the germline V gene. CDR3 region: CASSVAGTAYYEQYF. The CDR3 coding sequence is TGTGCCAGCAGCGTAGCGGGGACAGCCTACTACGAGCAGTACTTC.

The rearrangement links TRBV5-1 to TRBJ1-4; D is undetermined. Germline-derived CDR1 and CDR2 are SGHRS and YFSETQ. Trimming removed 0 bases from V and 6 bases from J, with 9 bases in between. The CDR3 contains 14 residues. CDR3 sequence: CASSLDSTDEKLFF. The CDR3, as DNA: TGCGCCAGCAGCTTGGACAGTACGGATGAAAAACTGTTTTTT.

J is TRBJ2-7 and V is TRBV19, with D tentatively TRBD1 (6 bases). The CDR3 runs to 14 residues. Trimming stripped 2 bases from V and 1 base from J, with 9 bases between. From germline, CDR1 is LNHDA and CDR2 SQIVND (reference sequence). The DNA of the CDR3 is TGTGCCAGTAGTATATTAGGGGGTTCCTACGAGCAGTACTTC. Encoded protein: CASSILGGSYEQYF.

This clone was seen a single time. The genes are TRBV6-5 and TRBJ1-3; D is possibly TRBD1 (6 bases). Germline V CDR1 and CDR2: MNHEY, SVGAGI. The CDR3 loop spans 15 amino acids. V lost 6 bases and J lost 0, with 12 bases in between. In nucleotides, the CDR3 is TGTGCCAGCAGACTGGACAGTACCTCTGGAAACACCATATATTTT. This sequence encodes CASRLDSTSGNTIYF.

The CDR3: CASSVTGDYGYTF. The CDR3 DNA follows: TGTGCCAGCAGCGTGACAGGGGACTATGGCTACACCTTC. V and J are TRBV2 and TRBJ1-2; 8 positions agree with TRBD1. V was pared by 6 bases and J by 3 bases, with 3 bases of the junction left unmatched. The CDR3 contains 13 residues. Germline CDR1 reads SNHLY; CDR2 reads FYNNEI. The full variable domain, in which reference TRBV2 and TRBJ1-2 provide the parts outside the CDR3, is EPEVTQTPSHQVTQMGQEVILRCVPISNHLYFYWYRQILGQKVEFLVSFYNNEISEKSEIFDDQFSVERPDGSNFTLKIRSTKLEDSAMYFCASSVTGDYGYTFGSGTRLTVV.

V gene TRBV29-1 combines with J gene TRBJ2-1; 8 bases match TRBD2. CDR3 length: 13 residues. The trim removed 7 bases at V and 5 bases at J, leaving 7 bases unmatched. In germline, CDR1 is SQVTM, CDR2 ANQGSEA. CDR3 coding DNA: TGCAGCGCCAGCGGGGGATCTCACAATGAGCAGTTCTTC. This codes for CSASGGSHNEQFF.

This chain connects TRBV28 to TRBJ1-5; 10 nucleotides line up with TRBD1. J was trimmed by 2 bases and V by 6 bases; bases with no gene match: 4. The CDR3 runs to 15 residues. Germline V lookup: CDR1 MDHEN, CDR2 SYDVKM. CDR3 nucleotides: TGTGCCAGCAGCGTGACAGGGGGCGGCAATCAGCCCCAGCATTTT. Its protein product is CASSVTGGGNQPQHF.

The chain joins TRBV13 to TRBJ2-3, with TRBD1 matching 10 bases. From germline, CDR1 is PRHDT and CDR2 FYEKMQ (reference sequence). This CDR3 contains 15 residues. The ends lost 5 bases at V and 3 bases at J; junction bases unmatched: 5. The CDR3 region is CASSLRQGATDTQYF. In DNA, the CDR3 is TGTGCCAGCAGCCTAAGACAGGGGGCAACAGATACGCAGTATTTT.

The chain joins TRBV9 to TRBJ2-7, with 13 bases fitting TRBD2. The CDR3 runs 16 residues. The germline V gene encodes CDR1 SGDLS and CDR2 YYNGEE. V was pared by 4 bases and J by 3 bases, with 7 bases of the junction left unmatched. CDR3 protein: CASSTETSGGIYEQYF. Written as DNA, the CDR3 is TGTGCCAGCAGCACCGAGACTAGCGGGGGGATCTACGAGCAGTACTTC.

The rearrangement links TRBV7-2 to TRBJ1-5, with TRBD1 as a possible D gene (6 bases). CDR3 length: 14 residues. Germline CDR1 SGHTA, CDR2 FQGNSA. Trimming removed 5 bases from V and 4 bases from J, with 12 bases in between. The CDR3 sequence: CASSPGGPNQPQHF. CDR3 bases: TGTGCCAGCAGCCCGGGGGGGCCGAATCAGCCCCAGCATTTT. Full variable domain (missing parts from reference TRBV7-2 and TRBJ1-5): GAGVSQSPSNKVTEKGKDVELRCDPISGHTALYWYRQSLGQGLEFLIYFQGNSAPDKSGLPSDRFSAERTGGSVSTLTIQRTQQEDSAVYLCASSPGGPNQPQHFGDGTRLSIL.

The chain couples TRBV6-5 to TRBJ1-3; D not certain. The CDR3 sequence is 14 residues long. Germline lookup yields CDR1 MNHEY and CDR2 SVGAGI. Trimming removed 5 bases at V and 0 bases at J, with 8 bases between. CDR3 loop: CASSVEVSGNTIYF. CDR3 coding DNA: TGTGCCAGCAGTGTTGAGGTCTCTGGAAACACCATATATTTT.

V usage is TRBV28 and J usage is TRBJ1-4; D is ambiguous. Germline CDR1 MDHEN, CDR2 SYDVKM. This CDR3 contains 18 residues. Trimming removed 2 bases from V and 0 bases from J, with 16 bases in between. The CDR3 spells CASSLPRLGVTTNEKLFF. DNA for the CDR3: TGTGCCAGCAGTTTACCTAGACTGGGAGTCACAACTAATGAAAAACTGTTTTTT.

The chain carries TRBV29-1 and TRBJ2-7; TRBD2 agrees at 7 bases. Trimming removed 6 bases from V and 2 bases from J; junction bases left unmatched: 13. The CDR3 extends over 15 amino acids. Germline CDR1 SQVTM, CDR2 ANQGSEA. This CDR3 is CSVGGGAILAYEQYF. In DNA, the CDR3 is TGCAGCGTGGGGGGGGGAGCGATCTTGGCCTACGAGCAGTACTTC.

The chain links TRBV19 to TRBJ1-1; 7 bases are shared with TRBD1. J was trimmed by 3 bases and V by 7 bases; bases with no gene match: 8. This CDR3 has 14 amino acids. Germline CDR1 is LNHDA and CDR2 is SQIVND (reference sequence). CDR3 bases: TGTGCCAGTACCTATGAGACAGGGCACACTGAAGCTTTCTTT. It specifies CASTYETGHTEAFF.

The chain joins TRBV27 to TRBJ1-6; D not certain. This CDR3 region has 16 residues. Trimming took off 3 bases at V and 0 bases at J, with 9 bases between the two ends. CDR1 MNHEY and CDR2 SMNVEV come from the germline V gene (reference sequence). CDR3 amino acids: CASSFQRSSYNSPLHF. Written as DNA, the CDR3 is TGTGCCAGCAGTTTCCAGCGGAGCTCCTATAATTCACCCCTCCACTTT.

V is TRBV4-2 and J is TRBJ2-1; D remains ambiguous. CDR1 and CDR2 from the germline V gene are LGHNA and YNFKEQ. There are 15 residues in the CDR3. Trimming pared 0 bases from V and 6 bases from J, leaving 12 bases between. The CDR3 DNA reads TGTGCCAGCAGCCAAGATATCTCACTCCCCAATGAGCAGTTCTTC. It is translated as CASSQDISLPNEQFF.

This chain links TRBV2 with TRBJ2-1, with TRBD2 matching 13 bases. Germline V gene data show CDR1 as SNHLY and CDR2 as FYNNEI. The CDR3 loop spans 14 amino acids. J gave up 9 bases and V 6 bases, and 5 bases lay outside the gene matches. The CDR3 DNA reads TGTGCCAGCAGAACTAGCGGGGGGGCCTCTGAGCAGTTCTTC. Translating it yields CASRTSGGASEQFF.

The V call is TRBV4-1, the J call TRBJ2-5, with TRBD1 matching 7 bases. Per the germline V gene, CDR1 is MGHRA and CDR2 is YSYEKL. CDR3 length: 14 residues. The V and J ends lost 0 bases and 5 bases, in that order; junction bases with no gene match: 3. This CDR3 reads CASSQEDRAETQYF. The CDR3 DNA reads TGCGCCAGCAGCCAAGAAGACAGGGCCGAGACCCAGTACTTC.

This clone was recorded a few times. This chain connects TRBV5-1 to TRBJ2-1, with D perhaps TRBD2 (6 bases). The V end was cut by 4 bases, the J end by 5 bases, with 13 bases between. This CDR3 is 14 amino acids long. Germline CDR1 and CDR2: SGHRS and YFSETQ. The CDR3 coding sequence is TGCGCCAGCAGCGACCCCGGGAGCCACAATGAGCAGTTCTTC. Protein: CASSDPGSHNEQFF.

The chain couples TRBV5-6 to TRBJ1-2; TRBD1 might be the D (6 bases). Trimming left V 4 bases short and J 3 bases short, with 22 bases between. This CDR3 is built from 17 residues. In germline, CDR1 is SGHDT, CDR2 YYEEEE. The CDR3 is CASSPGGVYRADYGYTF. The DNA of the CDR3 is TGTGCCAGCAGCCCGGGGGGGGTGTACAGGGCCGACTATGGCTACACCTTC.